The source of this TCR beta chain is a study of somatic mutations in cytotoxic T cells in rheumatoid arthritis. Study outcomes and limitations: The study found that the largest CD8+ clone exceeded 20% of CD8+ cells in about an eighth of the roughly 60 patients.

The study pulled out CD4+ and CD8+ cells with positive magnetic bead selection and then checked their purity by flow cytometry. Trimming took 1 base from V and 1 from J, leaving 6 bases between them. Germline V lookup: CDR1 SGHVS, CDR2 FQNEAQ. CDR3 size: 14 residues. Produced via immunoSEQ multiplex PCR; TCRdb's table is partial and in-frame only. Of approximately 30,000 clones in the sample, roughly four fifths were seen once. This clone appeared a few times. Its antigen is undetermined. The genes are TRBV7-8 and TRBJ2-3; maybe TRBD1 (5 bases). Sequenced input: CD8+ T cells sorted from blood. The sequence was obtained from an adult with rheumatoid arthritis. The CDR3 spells CASSLVGGTDTQYF. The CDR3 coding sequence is TGTGCCAGCAGCTTAGTAGGGGGCACAGATACGCAGTATTTT.